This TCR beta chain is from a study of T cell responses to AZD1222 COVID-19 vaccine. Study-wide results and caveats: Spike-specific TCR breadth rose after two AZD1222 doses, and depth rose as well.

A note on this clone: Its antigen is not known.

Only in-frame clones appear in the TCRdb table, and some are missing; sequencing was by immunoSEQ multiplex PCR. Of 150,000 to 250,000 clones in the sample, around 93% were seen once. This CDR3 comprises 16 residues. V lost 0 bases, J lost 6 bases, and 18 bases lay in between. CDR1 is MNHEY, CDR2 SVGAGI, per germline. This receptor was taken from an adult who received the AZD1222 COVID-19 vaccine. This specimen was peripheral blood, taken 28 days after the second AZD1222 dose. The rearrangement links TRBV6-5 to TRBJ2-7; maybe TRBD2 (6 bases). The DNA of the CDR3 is TGTGCCAGCAGTTACTCGGAGGGGAAGTCAACGTCCGAGCAGTACTTC. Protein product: CASSYSEGKSTSEQYF.